These 2 T cell receptor beta chains were all obtained from the same sample, sequenced in a study of shared clonotypes between healthy human individuals. Profiled with immunoSEQ multiplex PCR; TCRdb holds only in-frame clones, not every one. Of 470,000 or so clones in the sample, over 75% were seen once. Material for sequencing was PBMCs. The receptor source for this set is a woman aged 40 to 50 in good health. Some clones in this sample may be carry-over from other donors' samples.

J is TRBJ1-2 and V is TRBV18, with TRBD1 matching over 8 bases. The germline CDR1 and CDR2 sequences are KGHSH and LQKENI. CDR3 size: 15 residues. V lost 3 bases to trimming and J lost 3 bases; unmatched junction nucleotides: 6. The CDR3 DNA is TGTGCCAGCTCACCCTCCAGGGGGCAGGACTATGGCTACACCTTC. Translated: CASSPSRGQDYGYTF. Variable domain in full (rest from reference TRBV18 and TRBJ1-2): NAGVMQNPRHLVRRRGQEARLRCSPMKGHSHVYWYRQLPEEGLKFMVYLQKENIIDESGMPKERFSAEFPKEGPSILRIQQVVRGDSAAYFCASSPSRGQDYGYTFGSGTRLTVV.

This rearrangement joins TRBV2 to TRBJ1-1, with D uncertain. The CDR3 covers 14 residues. Trimming cost V 7 bases and J 0 bases, with 12 bases left between them. The V gene's germline CDR1 is SNHLY and CDR2 FYNNEI. In DNA, the CDR3 is TGTGCCAGCAAGGGAGTGGGAATGAACACTGAAGCTTTCTTT. As protein: CASKGVGMNTEAFF. The full variable domain, completed using reference TRBV2 and TRBJ1-1, is EPEVTQTPSHQVTQMGQEVILRCVPISNHLYFYWYRQILGQKVEFLVSFYNNEISEKSEIFDDQFSVERPDGSNFTLKIRSTKLEDSAMYFCASKGVGMNTEAFFGQGTRLTVV.